The rows below give T cell receptor beta chains drawn from one sample of a study of T cells of healthy individuals. One entry per CDR3 protein results from TCRdb running MiXCR on the 5' RACE reads. The table lists fewer than 70,000 distinct CDR3 sequences, about 14% of them singletons. The receptors derive from a human donor in good health. Each CDR3 is given with its conserved first and last residue. The order of the fields is CDR3 DNA, CDR3 protein, V gene, clone size, D gene, J gene. A D gene is named only where the DNA matches it firmly. Size values are once, few and many counts, or a class for expanded clones, and some rows have none.

DNA: TGTGCCATCAGTGAGCCCGGGTCCCAAGAGACCCAGTACTTC; CDR3: CAISEPGSQETQYF; V: TRBV10-3; size: many; D: NA; J: TRBJ2-5
DNA: TGCAGTGCTAGAGATATACGGGGGCGGCTGGAGACCCAGTACTTC; CDR3: CSARDIRGRLETQYF; V: TRBV20-1; size: few; D: NA; J: TRBJ2-5
DNA: TGTGCCAGCAGTGAAGCGGTTCCGGGAGGAAGGAACACTGAAGCTTTCTTT; CDR3: CASSEAVPGGRNTEAFF; V: TRBV6-1; size: many; D: NA; J: TRBJ1-1
DNA: TGTGCCAGCGGGACAGGGTCCCCTGGGGGCTACACCTTC; CDR3: CASGTGSPGGYTF; V: TRBV25-1; size: many; D: TRBD1; J: TRBJ1-2
DNA: TGCGCCAGCAGCTTGGGACAGGGGAGCTACGAGCAGTACTTC; CDR3: CASSLGQGSYEQYF; V: TRBV5-1; size: NA; D: TRBD1; J: TRBJ2-7
DNA: TGTGCCAGTAAAAGACGGAGAAAAGAGACCCAGTACTTC; CDR3: CASKRRRKETQYF; V: TRBV21-1; size: many; D: NA; J: TRBJ2-5
DNA: TGTGCCAGCAGGGGAGCCCGGGACCACTCCTACGAGCAGTACTTC; CDR3: CASRGARDHSYEQYF; V: TRBV7-8; size: few; D: NA; J: TRBJ2-7
DNA: TGTGCCAGCAGTGCGGAGACACCTTCCTACGAGCAGTACTTC; CDR3: CASSAETPSYEQYF; V: TRBV7-9; size: many; D: NA; J: TRBJ2-7
DNA: TGTGCCAGCAGCTACGGTCAACTAACTGAAGCTTTCTTT; CDR3: CASSYGQLTEAFF; V: TRBV7-2; size: NA; D: NA; J: TRBJ1-1
DNA: TGTGCCAGCAGCCCAATGGGGACTAGCGGGGGGATAGAGACCCAGTACTTC; CDR3: CASSPMGTSGGIETQYF; V: TRBV7-2; size: few; D: TRBD2; J: TRBJ2-5
DNA: TGTGCCAGCAGCTTGCCTAGCGGGGGCTCCTACAATGAGCAGTTCTTC; CDR3: CASSLPSGGSYNEQFF; V: TRBV5-6; size: many; D: TRBD2; J: TRBJ2-1
DNA: TGCAGTGCTGTCCTGAGGGACACTGAAGCTTTCTTT; CDR3: CSAVLRDTEAFF; V: TRBV20-1; size: NA; D: NA; J: TRBJ1-1
DNA: TGTGCCAGCAGTTTAGAGACAGGGCTTAATTCACCCCTCCACTTT; CDR3: CASSLETGLNSPLHF; V: TRBV12-3/TRBV12-4; size: NA; D: TRBD1; J: TRBJ1-6
DNA: TGTGCCAGCCGGGAAACCACTGAAGCTTTCTTT; CDR3: CASRETTEAFF; V: TRBV12-3/TRBV12-4; size: NA; D: NA; J: TRBJ1-1
DNA: TGTGCCAGCAGCCCGACCGACAATGAGCAGTTCTTC; CDR3: CASSPTDNEQFF; V: TRBV3-1; size: NA; D: NA; J: TRBJ2-1
DNA: TGTGCCAGCAGGGGACAGGGGGAGGAGGCAGATACGCAGTATTTT; CDR3: CASRGQGEEADTQYF; V: TRBV6-6; size: many; D: TRBD1; J: TRBJ2-3
DNA: TGCGCCAGCAGCATGGACCGACAGGGAGACCTCCTAGCGGGGAAAAACATTCAGTACTTC; CDR3: CASSMDRQGDLLAGKNIQYF; V: TRBV5-1; size: many; D: TRBD2; J: TRBJ2-4
DNA: TGTGCCAGCTCAGCCTTAACAGGTTACGAGCAGTACTTC; CDR3: CASSALTGYEQYF; V: TRBV18; size: many; D: NA; J: TRBJ2-7
DNA: TGCGCCAGCAGCCAAGGATCTCCAATCGCAGATACGCAGTATTTT; CDR3: CASSQGSPIADTQYF; V: TRBV4-3; size: NA; D: NA; J: TRBJ2-3
DNA: TGCGCCAGCAGCTTGGGGGTCGGGTCCAGGATGCGACGTGAGCAGTTCTTC; CDR3: CASSLGVGSRMRREQFF; V: TRBV5-1; size: NA; D: NA; J: TRBJ2-1
DNA: TGTGCCAGCAGTCGCAATCAGCCCCAGCATTTT; CDR3: CASSRNQPQHF; V: TRBV28; size: NA; D: NA; J: TRBJ1-5
DNA: TGTGCCAGCAGTTACTGGGATGAGCAGTTCTTC; CDR3: CASSYWDEQFF; V: TRBV6-6; size: many; D: NA; J: TRBJ2-1
DNA: TGCGCCAGCAGCCAAGATTCCATGACCGAGCAGTACTTC; CDR3: CASSQDSMTEQYF; V: TRBV4-3; size: few; D: NA; J: TRBJ2-7
DNA: TGTGCCAGCAGTGACCCCAGATCCGGGACAGGGGAGACCCAGTACTTC; CDR3: CASSDPRSGTGETQYF; V: TRBV6-1; size: NA; D: TRBD1; J: TRBJ2-5
DNA: TGCGCCAGCAGCTTGCAGGGCGGTTACACTGAAGCTTTCTTT; CDR3: CASSLQGGYTEAFF; V: TRBV5-1; size: NA; D: NA; J: TRBJ1-1
DNA: TGTGCCAGCAGTTACTTGGGGGGTGTCAGGAACACTGAAGCTTTCTTT; CDR3: CASSYLGGVRNTEAFF; V: TRBV27; size: NA; D: NA; J: TRBJ1-1
DNA: TGCGCCAGCAGCCAAGTTACTCGTTGGGGACAAATGAACACTGAAGCTTTCTTT; CDR3: CASSQVTRWGQMNTEAFF; V: TRBV4-1; size: many; D: NA; J: TRBJ1-1
DNA: TGTGCCAGTACTCCAGACCCTTACTCTGGGGCCAACGTCCTGACTTTC; CDR3: CASTPDPYSGANVLTF; V: TRBV19; size: NA; D: NA; J: TRBJ2-6
DNA: TGTGCCAGCAGTTTAGCGTCGGCAGGAGAGAAGTACGAGCAGTACTTC; CDR3: CASSLASAGEKYEQYF; V: TRBV28; size: few; D: NA; J: TRBJ2-7
DNA: TGTGCCAGCAGTTTAATGGAGACCCAGTACTTC; CDR3: CASSLMETQYF; V: TRBV12-3/TRBV12-4; size: many; D: NA; J: TRBJ2-5
DNA: TGTGCCAGCAGCTTATTCTTGTCTACGGGGGGGCCTCGCACAGATACGCAGTATTTT; CDR3: CASSLFLSTGGPRTDTQYF; V: TRBV7-2; size: many; D: TRBD2; J: TRBJ2-3
DNA: TGTGCCAGCAGTTACTCGGGGGGACAGATTTACGAGCAGTACTTC; CDR3: CASSYSGGQIYEQYF; V: TRBV6-5; size: NA; D: NA; J: TRBJ2-7
DNA: TGCAGCGTAGACGACCGGGCCGCTCCTAGAGAGCAGTTCTTC; CDR3: CSVDDRAAPREQFF; V: TRBV29-1; size: few; D: NA; J: TRBJ2-1
DNA: TGCGCCAGCAGTGAGTTTCAGTCTAACTATGGCTACACCTTC; CDR3: CASSEFQSNYGYTF; V: TRBV10-2; size: few; D: NA; J: TRBJ1-2
DNA: TGCAGTGCTTCGGGGCGGAAAGATTCTAACTATGGCTGGAAAGATTCTAACTATGGCTACACCTTC; CDR3: CSASGRKDSNYGWKDSNYGYTF; V: TRBV20-1; size: few; D: NA; J: TRBJ1-2
DNA: TGTGCCAGCAGTGTAGAGGTCGCAACTAATGAAAAACTGTTTTTT; CDR3: CASSVEVATNEKLFF; V: TRBV12-3/TRBV12-4; size: NA; D: NA; J: TRBJ1-4
DNA: TGTGCCAGCAGCTTGATAGGGGGCACTGAGCAGTTCTTC; CDR3: CASSLIGGTEQFF; V: TRBV5-4; size: many; D: TRBD1; J: TRBJ2-1
DNA: TGTGCCAGCATCAACCAGTACCGGAATCGCAATGAGCAGTTCTTC; CDR3: CASINQYRNRNEQFF; V: TRBV6-2/TRBV6-3; size: NA; D: NA; J: TRBJ2-1
DNA: TGCAGTGCTAGTGAAGGGTTCAGGGAAGCTGAAGCTTTCTTT; CDR3: CSASEGFREAEAFF; V: TRBV20-1; size: NA; D: NA; J: TRBJ1-1
DNA: TGCAGCTACTTATCGGCCCTTACCATGAACACTGAAGCTTTCTTT; CDR3: CSYLSALTMNTEAFF; V: TRBV29-1; size: many; D: NA; J: TRBJ1-1
DNA: TGTGCCAGCAGCTTAGGACAGGAGACCAAAGCTTTCTTT; CDR3: CASSLGQETKAFF; V: TRBV7-2; size: many; D: NA; J: TRBJ1-1
DNA: TGTGCCAGCAGTGGGACTAGCGAGAATGAGCAGTTCTTC; CDR3: CASSGTSENEQFF; V: TRBV6-4; size: many; D: TRBD2; J: TRBJ2-1
DNA: TGCGCCAGCAGCCAAGACAGGGGGGGATCACCCCTCCACTTT; CDR3: CASSQDRGGSPLHF; V: TRBV4-1; size: NA; D: TRBD1; J: TRBJ1-6
DNA: TGCGCCAGCAGCTTGGTGGCGGGGGAAGAGACCCAGTACTTC; CDR3: CASSLVAGEETQYF; V: TRBV7-9; size: once; D: TRBD2; J: TRBJ2-5
DNA: TGTGCCAGCAGCCGTTATACCCCGGGACTTCGCACAGATACGCAGTATTTT; CDR3: CASSRYTPGLRTDTQYF; V: TRBV11-2; size: NA; D: NA; J: TRBJ2-3